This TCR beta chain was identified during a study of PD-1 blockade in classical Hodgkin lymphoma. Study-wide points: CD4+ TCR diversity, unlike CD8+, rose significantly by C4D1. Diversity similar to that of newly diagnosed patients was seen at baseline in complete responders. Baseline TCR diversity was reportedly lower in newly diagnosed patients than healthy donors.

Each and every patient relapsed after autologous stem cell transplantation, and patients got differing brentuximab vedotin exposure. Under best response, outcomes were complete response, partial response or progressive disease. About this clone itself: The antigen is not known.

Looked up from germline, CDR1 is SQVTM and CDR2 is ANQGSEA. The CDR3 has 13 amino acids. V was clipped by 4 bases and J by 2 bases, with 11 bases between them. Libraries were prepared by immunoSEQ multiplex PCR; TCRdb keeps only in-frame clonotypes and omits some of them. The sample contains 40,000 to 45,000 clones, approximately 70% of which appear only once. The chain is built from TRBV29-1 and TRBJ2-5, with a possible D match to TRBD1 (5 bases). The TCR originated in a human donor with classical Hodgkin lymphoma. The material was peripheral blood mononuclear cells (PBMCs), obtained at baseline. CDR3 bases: TGCAGCGTTGGCGAGACAGAACAAGAGACCCAGTACTTC. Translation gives CSVGETEQETQYF.